This T cell receptor (beta chain) was identified during a study of T cell changes during pregnancy in multiple sclerosis. Here immunoSEQ multiplex PCR was the method, and the copy in TCRdb shows in-frame clones only, minus some. Among around 52,000 clones listed, about 90% were seen once. The V end lost 6 bases, the J end lost 0 bases, and 20 bases lay between the germline ends. CDR1 KGHSH and CDR2 LQKENI come from the germline V gene. The length of the CDR3 is 17 residues. This TCR came from a female donor in good health, enrolled as a control in a pregnancy study. The rearrangement links TRBV18 to TRBJ1-1, with D maybe TRBD1 (5 bases). Sequencing used CD4+ T cells from peripheral blood mononuclear cells, obtained after pregnancy. The CDR3 region has the DNA TGTGCCAGCTCCTCGACGGGACTCCTAGCCATGAACACTGAAGCTTTCTTT. It codes for CASSSTGLLAMNTEAFF.